Presented here are 21 T cell receptor beta chains from one specimen sequenced in a study of T cells in Graves' hyperthyroidism and ophthalmopathy. TCR beta CDR3 sequences were amplified from RNA transcripts. The HTBI set primed first-round TCR CDR3 RT-PCR. TCRdb reanalysed the multiplex PCR reads using MiXCR and keeps one entry per CDR3 protein. The data contain some 270,000 distinct CDR3 sequences, approximately 12% of them singletons. Specimen: blood. Receptors originate from a woman aged 30 to 39 with Graves' hyperthyroidism that later progressed to Graves' ophthalmopathy.

This clonotype appeared many times. The rearrangement uses TRBV4-3 and TRBJ1-6, with D perhaps TRBD1 (6 bases). Looked up from germline, CDR1 is LGHNA and CDR2 is YSLEER. The CDR3 totals 16 residues. V was clipped by 4 bases and J by 13 bases, with 23 bases between them. CDR3 nucleotide sequence: TGCGCCAGCAGCCTTATTGGACAGAACTCCCGAAGCCCCCTCCACTTT. Translating it yields CASSLIGQNSRSPLHF.

The J gene is TRBJ2-5, the V gene TRBV5-4, with a tentative D call TRBD2 (6 bases). V was shortened by 0 bases and J by 4 bases, with 10 bases between the two germline ends. Germline CDR1 and CDR2: SGHNT and YYREEE (reference sequence). The CDR3 is 14 amino acids. CDR3 region: CASSLGGEAETQYF. The CDR3 DNA sequence: TGTGCCAGCAGCTTGGGAGGGGAGGCAGAGACCCAGTACTTC.

This clonotype was detected ten times or more. The chain recombines TRBV20-1 with TRBJ2-1; 10 bases map to TRBD2. Germline V gene lookup returns CDR1 DFQATT and CDR2 SNEGSKA (reference sequence). V lost 2 bases, J lost 6 bases, and 10 bases stayed unmatched. CDR3 size: 16 residues. The CDR3 spells CSARQSSGRRGNEQFF. CDR3 bases: TGCAGTGCTAGACAAAGTAGCGGGAGGAGGGGCAATGAGCAGTTCTTC.

The chain couples TRBV15 to TRBJ1-5, with 9 bases identical to TRBD1. The CDR3 has 17 residues. V lost 2 bases and J lost 5; bases outside the gene matches: 10. The germline V gene has CDR1 LNHNV and CDR2 YYDKDF (reference sequence). CDR3 in amino acids: CATSRSPGQGRYQPQHF. The CDR3 nucleotides read TGTGCCACCAGCAGATCTCCGGGACAGGGAAGATATCAGCCCCAGCATTTT.

The genes are TRBV5-4 and TRBJ1-6, with D uncertain. CDR3 length: 13 residues. The V end was cut by 0 bases, the J end by 8 bases, with 6 bases between. CDR1 is SGHNT, CDR2 YYREEE, per germline (reference sequence). The CDR3 here is CASSLDPDSPLHF. DNA for the CDR3: TGTGCCAGCAGCTTGGATCCGGATTCACCCCTCCACTTT.

The CDR3 sequence is CASSYGGTSGSVNEQFF. The CDR3 DNA follows: TGTGCCAGCAGTTACGGAGGGACTAGCGGGAGTGTCAATGAGCAGTTCTTC. J is TRBJ2-1 and V is TRBV6-5, with 14 bases aligning to TRBD2. There are 17 residues in the CDR3. V lost 2 bases, J lost 6 bases, and 6 bases stayed unmatched. CDR1 and CDR2 (germline): MNHEY, SVGAGI.

There are many counts of this clonotype. The V gene is TRBV20-1, the J gene TRBJ2-1; D perhaps matches TRBD2 (6 bases). CDR1 is DFQATT, CDR2 SNEGSKA, per germline (reference sequence). V was clipped by 6 bases and J by 4 bases, with 16 bases between them. CDR3 length: 14 amino acids. The CDR3 bases are TGCAGTGCAGACACCGGGACTGGATACAATGAGCAGTTCTTC. It specifies CSADTGTGYNEQFF.

The chain has TRBV11-1 and TRBJ2-7; the D gene could be TRBD1 or TRBD2 (5 bases each). The CDR3 length is 14 residues. V lost 0 bases and J 5 bases, leaving 11 bases between the germline ends. CDR1 SGHAT and CDR2 FQDESV come from the germline V gene (reference sequence). Here the CDR3 DNA reads TGTGCCAGCAGCTTAGCGCTGGGGGTCGACGAGCAGTACTTC. It yields the protein CASSLALGVDEQYF.

The chain links TRBV11-2 to TRBJ2-1, with TRBD2 as a possible D gene (6 bases). The CDR3 totals 17 residues. CDR1 and CDR2 from the germline V gene are SGHAT and FQNNGV. Trimming shortened V by 3 bases and J by 0 bases, and 15 bases separated the two germline ends. The CDR3 DNA reads as TGTGCCAGCAGCTTGAGGCGGGAACCCTTCTCCTACAATGAGCAGTTCTTC. Protein sequence: CASSLRREPFSYNEQFF.

This clonotype was observed a few times. The V and J genes are TRBV5-6 and TRBJ1-6, with D uncertain. This CDR3 region has 13 residues. V lost 4 bases, J lost 7 bases, and 9 bases lay in between. The germline V gene encodes CDR1 SGHDT and CDR2 YYEEEE. This CDR3 is CASSEERNSPLHF. The CDR3 nucleotides read TGTGCCAGCAGCGAGGAGCGGAATTCACCCCTCCACTTT.

This clonotype was seen many times. The chain uses TRBV27 and TRBJ2-7; unclear D gene. Trimming cost V 5 bases and J 7 bases, with 21 bases left between them. The CDR3 has 15 amino acids. Germline assignment: CDR1 MNHEY and CDR2 SMNVEV (reference sequence). DNA of the CDR3: TGTGCCAGCAGTCCCCTTACTCACCCGGCTTTGGAGCAGTACTTC. Translating it yields CASSPLTHPALEQYF.

This chain uses TRBV19 with TRBJ2-6; D not resolved. CDR1 LNHDA and CDR2 SQIVND come from the germline V gene (reference sequence). The CDR3 extends over 16 amino acids. The V gene lost 5 bases and the J gene lost 4 bases, with 15 bases spanning the gap. The CDR3 DNA reads TGTGCCAGTAGTGAGGACGTCCCCTCCGGGGCCAACGTCCTGACTTTC. Its translation is CASSEDVPSGANVLTF.

To note about this clonotype: This could be a read error, since a much larger clone is one nucleotide away. V gene TRBV28 combines with J gene TRBJ2-4; D uncertain. Per germline, CDR1 MDHEN and CDR2 SYDVKM. V was shortened by 6 bases and J by 0 bases, with 6 bases between the two germline ends. CDR3 length: 13 residues. CDR3 region: CASRDPAKNIQYF. CDR3 in DNA: TGTGCCAGCAGGGATCCAGCCAAAAACATTCAGTACTTC.

For this clonotype: With a much larger clone just one base away, this may be a read error. The rearrangement links TRBV18 to TRBJ2-1; D is unresolved. TRBJ2-7 explains the end of the DNA better; the J call may be wrong. The CDR3 covers 13 residues. CDR1 is KGHSH and CDR2 is LQKENI in the germline V gene. CDR3 sequence reads: CASSPHPDNEQYF. CDR3 in DNA: TGTGCCAGCTCGCCCCACCCAGACAATGAGCAGTACTTC.

This clonotype was seen repeatedly, ten times or more. The chain is built from TRBV19 and TRBJ1-5, with D possibly TRBD1 on 5 matching bases. The germline V gene has CDR1 LNHDA and CDR2 SQIVND (reference sequence). Deletions cut 1 base from V and 7 bases from J, with 5 bases between. The CDR3 contains 12 residues. CDR3 nucleotide sequence: TGTGCCAGTAGTATAGGGGGCCAGCCCCAGCATTTT. It codes for CASSIGGQPQHF.

In its sample, this clonotype was seen a few times. The V call is TRBV6-6, the J call TRBJ2-7; the match to TRBD1 covers 10 bases. The germline gives CDR1 MNHNY, CDR2 SVGAGI (reference sequence). V gave up 0 bases and J gave up 4 bases; unmatched junction bases: 3. The CDR3 extends over 15 amino acids. The CDR3 here is CASSYSGQGPYEQYF. DNA for the CDR3: TGTGCCAGCAGTTACTCGGGACAGGGGCCATACGAGCAGTACTTC.

This clonotype was seen at least ten times. This chain connects TRBV2 to TRBJ2-7; D is uncertain. This CDR3 has 12 amino acids. The germline CDR1 and CDR2 sequences are SNHLY and FYNNEI. Trimming took 4 bases from V and 6 from J, leaving 10 bases between them. CDR3 nucleotide sequence: TGTGCCAGCAGTGGACAAGGCGGCGAGCAGTACTTC. This codes for CASSGQGGEQYF.

This chain links TRBV24-1 with TRBJ2-2; D remains unclear. V dropped 5 bases and J dropped 4 bases, with 7 bases sitting between them. This CDR3 is built from 13 residues. In germline, CDR1 is KGHDR, CDR2 SFDVKD. The chain's CDR3 is CATSVPGTGELFF. DNA for the CDR3: TGTGCCACCAGTGTCCCCGGCACCGGGGAGCTGTTTTTT.

This clonotype was observed many times. The chain has TRBV29-1 and TRBJ2-3, with 11 bases lining up with TRBD2. From germline, CDR1 is SQVTM and CDR2 ANQGSEA. V dropped 1 base and J dropped 6; count of bases not matched to a gene: 6. The length of the CDR3 is 15 residues. CDR3 region: CSVEGLAGRADTQYF. CDR3 DNA: TGCAGCGTTGAAGGACTAGCGGGAAGGGCGGATACGCAGTATTTT.

In its sample, this clonotype was seen many times. This chain uses TRBV2 with TRBJ2-4; D call uncertain. CDR3 length: 11 residues. Germline CDR1 SNHLY, CDR2 FYNNEI. V lost 7 bases to trimming and J lost 6 bases, with 7 bases between them. The chain's CDR3 is CASNYGNIQYF. CDR3 bases: TGTGCCAGCAACTACGGAAACATTCAGTACTTC.

The CDR3 DNA follows: TGTGCTAGTGGTTTGGGACTGGGGACTAACAATGAGCAGTTCTTC. It specifies CASGLGLGTNNEQFF. The gene calls are TRBV12-5 and TRBJ2-1; 7 bases match TRBD2. Germline V gene lookup returns CDR1 LGHNT and CDR2 FRNRAP. The junction had 5 bases not matched to a gene; V was cut back by 1 base and J by 5 bases. The CDR3 totals 15 residues.